Included here is one T cell receptor (beta chain) sequence, with context. Its antigen is currently unknown. Germline lookup yields CDR1 SGHAT and CDR2 FQNNGV. The CDR3 totals 15 residues. After removal of 5 bases from V and 3 bases from J, the junction contained 7 bases not matched to a gene. The data belong to a study of cytomegalovirus exposure and HLA in healthy donors. The study's findings and limits: When presence/absence was analysed, sequencing depth was taken to be roughly uniform across donors. An apparent linkage of common viral pathogens to several of the most significant clusters emerged in a later analysis.

Both 60 Vbeta primers and 13 Jbeta primers went into the PCR. Sequencing was performed with immunoSEQ multiplex PCR; in TCRdb, only in-frame clones are kept and a portion is missing. The data hold under 90,000 clones, with roughly 70% observed a single time. This receptor was obtained from a woman between 50 and 59 years old in good health and CMV-seropositive. This chain connects TRBV11-2 to TRBJ1-2, with 9 positions matching TRBD1. The sample was PBMCs. This CDR3 is CASSPRTGADYGYTF. DNA for the CDR3: TGTGCCAGCAGCCCGCGGACAGGGGCTGACTATGGCTACACCTTC.